One and the same sample provided the 27 T cell receptor beta chains below, sequenced in a study of T cells in Graves' hyperthyroidism and ophthalmopathy. The CDR3 regions of TCR beta were amplified from RNA transcripts. A set of HTBI primers served as the primers for a first-round RT-PCR of the TCR CDR3. TCRdb re-called the multiplex PCR reads through MiXCR, storing one row per CDR3 protein. This table has roughly 740,000 distinct CDR3 sequences, about 17% appearing once. The sample consisted of blood. Receptor source: a man aged 18 to 35 with Graves' hyperthyroidism.

The V and J genes are TRBV9 and TRBJ2-1; D possibly corresponds to TRBD2 (6 bases). The germline V gene has CDR1 SGDLS and CDR2 YYNGEE. Between the trimmed V and J ends, which lost 3 bases and 4 bases, there was a span of 14 bases. CDR3 length: 15 residues. The DNA of the CDR3 is TGTGCCAGCAGCGCCTTCGATAGCGGATACAATGAGCAGTTCTTC. As protein: CASSAFDSGYNEQFF.

This chain links TRBV28 with TRBJ1-3; no clear D gene. Deletions cut 1 base from V and 0 bases from J, with 7 bases between. The CDR3 loop spans 15 amino acids. The germline V gene has CDR1 MDHEN and CDR2 SYDVKM. CDR3 sequence reads: CASSLLPGSGNTIYF. CDR3 coding DNA: TGTGCCAGCAGTTTATTGCCAGGCTCTGGAAACACCATATATTTT. Supplemented by reference TRBV28 and TRBJ1-3, the full variable domain reads DVKVTQSSRYLVKRTGEKVFLECVQDMDHENMFWYRQDPGLGLRLIYFSYDVKMKEKGDIPEGYSVSREKKERFSLILESASTNQTSMYLCASSLLPGSGNTIYFGEGSWLTVV.

This clonotype was seen at least ten times. The V gene is TRBV6-5, the J gene TRBJ2-7; D not certain. The length of the CDR3 is 14 residues. V shed 5 bases and J shed 2 bases, with 13 bases lying between them. Germline lookup yields CDR1 MNHEY and CDR2 SVGAGI. For the CDR3, the DNA is TGTGCCAGCAGTCCCCTCGCGGCCCCCTACGAGCAGTACTTC. It codes for CASSPLAAPYEQYF.

The chain combines TRBV29-1 with TRBJ2-1; perhaps TRBD2 as D (8 bases). CDR1 and CDR2 (germline): SQVTM, ANQGSEA. CDR3 length equals 19 residues. Trimming took 4 bases from V and 2 from J, leaving 27 bases between them. The chain's CDR3 is CSVALTGLELAVTYNEQFF. The CDR3 bases are TGCAGCGTTGCCCTGACAGGGCTGGAACTAGCGGTAACCTACAATGAGCAGTTCTTC.

The rearrangement joins TRBV20-1 to TRBJ1-6; 10 bases match TRBD1. The J segment lost 10 bases and the V segment lost 0 bases, leaving 6 bases of the junction unmatched. In germline, CDR1 is DFQATT, CDR2 SNEGSKA (reference sequence). There are 15 residues in the CDR3. CDR3 in amino acids: CSARELTGGQSPLHF. The CDR3 DNA is TGCAGTGCTAGAGAGTTGACAGGGGGCCAATCACCCCTCCACTTT.

This clonotype has at least ten counts. This rearrangement joins TRBV18 to TRBJ1-6; D remains unclear. CDR3 size: 14 residues. V lost 3 bases and J 7 bases, leaving 10 bases between the germline ends. Germline values: CDR1 KGHSH, CDR2 LQKENI. The CDR3 spells CASSPSGKNSPLHF. In DNA, the CDR3 is TGTGCCAGCTCACCCTCGGGCAAAAATTCACCCCTCCACTTT.

This clonotype was recorded many times. CDR3 sequence: CASSLDGIPDTQYF. The DNA for the CDR3 is TGTGCCAGCAGTTTGGACGGTATTCCAGATACGCAGTATTTT. This chain connects TRBV28 to TRBJ2-3, with unresolved D. This CDR3 is 14 amino acids long. In germline, CDR1 is MDHEN, CDR2 SYDVKM. V lost 3 bases, J lost 4 bases, and 11 bases lay in between.

The table lists this clonotype with a few counts. The rearrangement joins TRBV6-2 or TRBV6-3 to TRBJ1-2; D is possibly TRBD1 (6 bases). CDR3 length: 12 residues. The germline CDR1 and CDR2 sequences are MNHEY and SVGEGT. Trimming shortened V by 10 bases and J by 8 bases, and 17 bases separated the two germline ends. For the CDR3, the DNA is TGTGCCACCTCCCCAGGGGAACACGGCTACACCTTC. It specifies CATSPGEHGYTF.

The chain uses TRBV4-1 and TRBJ1-5; D remains unclear. V was trimmed by 1 base and J by 4 bases, leaving 11 bases between them. Germline-derived CDR1 and CDR2 are MGHRA and YSYEKL. The CDR3 totals 15 residues. The CDR3 protein is CASSQAQGRNQPQHF. In DNA form, the CDR3 reads TGCGCCAGCAGCCAAGCACAAGGGCGGAATCAGCCCCAGCATTTT.

Ten or more counts support this clonotype. The chain employs TRBV5-1 and TRBJ2-7; D possibly corresponds to TRBD2 (5 bases). The CDR3 covers 13 residues. Between the trimmed V and J ends, which lost 0 bases and 6 bases, there was a span of 10 bases. Germline V gene data show CDR1 as SGHRS and CDR2 as YFSETQ. The CDR3 DNA reads as TGCGCCAGCAGCTTGGATAGCGTGGGCGAGCAGTACTTC. It codes for CASSLDSVGEQYF.

This clonotype was seen a handful of times. The chain recombines TRBV28 with TRBJ1-4; no clear D. The V and J ends lost 1 base and 5 bases respectively, with 5 bases between them. The germline CDR1 and CDR2 sequences are MDHEN and SYDVKM. CDR3 length: 13 amino acids. The DNA for the CDR3 is TGTGCCAGCAGTTTATATGGGAATGAAAAACTGTTTTTT. Residues: CASSLYGNEKLFF.

This clonotype was counted only a few times. The gene calls are TRBV20-1 and TRBJ2-1; 12 bases fit TRBD2. The CDR3 sequence is 13 residues long. Germline CDR1 is DFQATT and CDR2 is SNEGSKA (reference sequence). The ends lost 7 bases at V and 8 bases at J; junction bases unmatched: 6. Here the CDR3 reads CSGGLAGYYEQFF. CDR3 sequence (DNA): TGCAGTGGTGGACTAGCGGGATATTATGAGCAGTTCTTC.

Ten or more counts support this clonotype. V usage is TRBV18 and J usage is TRBJ2-4, with 7 bases aligning to TRBD1. This CDR3 is 15 amino acids long. V shed 3 bases, J shed 3 bases, and the junction held 5 bases outside the gene matches. Germline CDR1 and CDR2: KGHSH and LQKENI. The CDR3 here is CASSPTGFGKNIQYF. Written as DNA, the CDR3 is TGTGCCAGCTCACCGACAGGGTTCGGCAAAAACATTCAGTACTTC.

This clonotype was seen ten or more times. This chain joins TRBV5-1 and TRBJ2-3; 7 nucleotides agree with TRBD2. The CDR3 sequence is 14 residues long. Trimming cost V 4 bases and J 4 bases; bases outside gene matches: 6. The germline gives CDR1 SGHRS, CDR2 YFSETQ. The CDR3: CASSLGTIADTQYF. The CDR3 region has the DNA TGCGCCAGCAGCCTCGGGACTATTGCAGATACGCAGTATTTT.

This clonotype was observed a few times. DNA for the CDR3: TGTGCCACCAGCCGCTCAAGGGTTGGCTACACCTTC. It codes for CATSRSRVGYTF. The chain links TRBV15 to TRBJ1-2; D is uncertain. CDR3 length: 12 amino acids. The germline V gene encodes CDR1 LNHNV and CDR2 YYDKDF (reference sequence). Trimming removed 5 bases from V and 7 bases from J, with 11 bases in between. Complete variable domain (other parts from reference TRBV15 and TRBJ1-2): DAMVIQNPRYQVTQFGKPVTLSCSQTLNHNVMYWYQQKSSQAPKLLFHYYDKDFNNEADTPDNFQSRRPNTSFCFLDIRSPGLGDTAMYLCATSRSRVGYTFGSGTRLTVV.

This clonotype has a count of ten or more. The chain couples TRBV27 to TRBJ2-1; the match to TRBD2 covers 9 bases. The CDR3 extends over 16 amino acids. Unmatched junction bases numbered 6, after V lost 4 bases and J lost 2 bases. Per the germline V gene, CDR1 is MNHEY and CDR2 is SMNVEV (reference sequence). DNA of the CDR3: TGTGCCAGCAGTTCGGGACTAGCCCTAACCTACAATGAGCAGTTCTTC. This gives the protein CASSSGLALTYNEQFF.

This clonotype was picked up a small number of times. V is TRBV7-9 and J is TRBJ2-7, with 7 nucleotides matching TRBD2. Germline CDR1 is SEHNR and CDR2 is FQNEAQ (reference sequence). This CDR3 is 16 amino acids long. With V trimmed by 0 bases and J by 6 bases, 11 bases remained unmatched. The CDR3 protein is CASSLASSGLTAEQYF. The CDR3 DNA sequence: TGTGCCAGCAGCTTAGCCTCTAGCGGACTTACTGCCGAGCAGTACTTC. The full variable domain, completed using reference TRBV7-9 and TRBJ2-7, is DTGVSQNPRHKITKRGQNVTFRCDPISEHNRLYWYRQTLGQGPEFLTYFQNEAQLEKSRLLSDRFSAERPKGSFSTLEIQRTEQGDSAMYLCASSLASSGLTAEQYFGPGTRLTVT.

This clonotype was seen repeatedly, ten times or more. This chain links TRBV2 with TRBJ1-1; no firm D call. Germline CDR1 and CDR2: SNHLY and FYNNEI. This CDR3 comprises 13 residues. V was shortened by 5 bases and J by 8 bases, with 15 bases between the two germline ends. The chain's CDR3 is CASSSFSAVEAFF. The CDR3 region has the DNA TGTGCCAGCAGTTCCTTTTCTGCAGTAGAAGCTTTCTTT.

The table lists this clonotype with a few counts. The chain combines TRBV5-5 with TRBJ2-6; 8 bases map to TRBD1. The ends lost 0 bases at V and 0 bases at J; junction bases unmatched: 8. There are 19 residues in the CDR3. Germline assignment: CDR1 SGHKS and CDR2 YYEKEE (reference sequence). CDR3 bases: TGTGCCAGCAGCTTGGATTCGACAGGGGTTTTCTCTGGGGCCAACGTCCTGACTTTC. It translates to CASSLDSTGVFSGANVLTF.

The chain has TRBV12-3 or TRBV12-4 and TRBJ2-3; TRBD2 matches 9 bases. The CDR3 runs 16 residues. V shed 5 bases, J shed 4 bases, and the junction held 10 bases outside the gene matches. The CDR3 bases are TGTGCCAGCAGTCCTTCCCTGACTAGCGGACCAGATACGCAGTATTTT. Translation gives CASSPSLTSGPDTQYF.

This clonotype was picked up many times. The chain is built from TRBV24-1 and TRBJ2-5, with D tentatively TRBD1 or TRBD2 (5 bases each). CDR1 and CDR2 (germline): KGHDR, SFDVKD. The V end lost 2 bases, the J end lost 5 bases, and 5 bases lay between the germline ends. The CDR3 consists of 12 residues. The CDR3 region is CATSDWGETQYF. CDR3 nucleotides: TGTGCCACCAGTGATTGGGGGGAGACCCAGTACTTC.

The chain is built from TRBV5-6 and TRBJ1-5; D is possibly TRBD1 (6 bases). V dropped 4 bases and J dropped 5 bases, with 22 bases sitting between them. The CDR3 is made up of 17 amino acids. The germline V gene has CDR1 SGHDT and CDR2 YYEEEE. Written as DNA, the CDR3 is TGTGCCAGCAGCCGGAAGGGGGGCCGAAATTGGGATCAGCCCCAGCATTTT. Protein: CASSRKGGRNWDQPQHF.

This clonotype has only one observation. The V gene is TRBV12-3 or TRBV12-4, the J gene TRBJ1-5; possibly TRBD1 for D (5 bases). CDR3 length: 14 amino acids. V was pared by 1 base and J by 6 bases, with 10 bases between. This CDR3 is CASSLGGAFQPQHF. CDR3 in DNA: TGTGCCAGCAGTTTAGGCGGGGCTTTTCAGCCCCAGCATTTT.

V and J are TRBV19 and TRBJ1-2; D gene ambiguous. V was cut by 3 bases and J by 3 bases, with 11 bases left in between. Germline V gene sequence: CDR1 LNHDA, CDR2 SQIVND (reference sequence). There are 14 residues in the CDR3. CDR3 protein: CASSIPAKDYGYTF. The CDR3 nucleotides are TGTGCCAGTAGTATCCCGGCCAAGGACTATGGCTACACCTTC.

This sequence joins TRBV6-2 or TRBV6-3 and TRBJ2-7; 8 bases map to TRBD2. Trimming at V came to 9 bases and at J to 6 bases, leaving 13 bases not matched to a gene. Germline CDR1 is MNHEY and CDR2 is SVGEGT. The length of the CDR3 is 14 residues. CDR3 bases: TGTGCCAGTTTAAAGGGTCTCGGGAGGGCCGAGCAGTACTTC. It is translated as CASLKGLGRAEQYF.

To note about this clonotype: One end of the junction does not line up with germline, which may come from a read error. The chain joins TRBV2 to TRBJ2-7, with a possible D match to TRBD2 (5 bases). CDR1 and CDR2 (germline): SNHLY, FYNNEI. The CDR3 sequence is 14 residues long. CDR3 DNA sequence: TGTGCCAGCAGGTACGGGATTCAAAGGTACGGGCAGTACTTC. Protein: CASRYGIQRYGQYF. Full variable domain (outside the CDR3, taken from reference TRBV2 and TRBJ2-7): EPEVTQTPSHQVTQMGQEVILRCVPISNHLYFYWYRQILGQKVEFLVSFYNNEISEKSEIFDDQFSVERPDGSNFTLKIRSTKLEDSAMYFCASRYGIQRYGQYFGPGTRLTVT.

This clonotype has a count of ten or more. The V and J genes are TRBV12-3 or TRBV12-4 and TRBJ1-5, with D unresolved. The CDR3 has 11 amino acids. Trimming removed 6 bases from V and 12 bases from J, with 12 bases in between. This CDR3 reads CASSSRGRQHF. The DNA of the CDR3 is TGTGCCAGCAGCTCCCGAGGTCGCCAGCATTTT.